Listed here are 14 T cell receptor beta chains from one sample, sequenced in a study of vaccination effects on CD4 cells after COVID-19. Their recognized antigens are unknown. Before any sequencing was done, the ViraFEST assay used viral peptide pools to expand antigen-specific CD4+ T cells. Cultured cells yielded isolated CD4+ T cells after 10 days. Vaccine administered to participants consisted of two doses of either BNT162b2 or mRNA-1273. The method was immunoSEQ multiplex PCR; TCRdb's version includes in-frame clones alone and lacks a portion of them. The data contain 30,000 to 35,000 clones, roughly 78% of them seen just once; the ten biggest clones take up 1.5%. The input for sequencing was CD4+ T cells from PBMCs cultured with HCoV-NL63 spike peptides, taken after COVID-19 vaccination. The receptor set was obtained from a human donor who received a COVID-19 vaccine. Some clones in this sample may be carry-over from other donors' samples.

The V call is TRBV19, the J call TRBJ1-2, with 9 positions matching TRBD1. This CDR3 comprises 13 residues. CDR1 is LNHDA, CDR2 SQIVND, per germline (reference sequence). V trimming: 6 bases; J trimming: 4 bases; junction bases outside the gene matches: 3. DNA for the CDR3: TGTGCCAGTAGACAGGGGGCGGTCTATGGCTACACCTTC. It specifies CASRQGAVYGYTF.

CDR3 coding DNA: TGCGCCAGCAGCCGAGACGAGCCGAATAATTCACCCCTCCACTTT. Residues: CASSRDEPNNSPLHF. This chain links TRBV5-1 with TRBJ1-6; D unresolved. Trimming took off 4 bases at V and 5 bases at J, with 13 bases between the two ends. CDR1 is SGHRS and CDR2 is YFSETQ in the germline V gene. The CDR3 totals 15 residues.

This clone was recorded only once. The chain joins TRBV11-3 to TRBJ2-1; D might be TRBD1 (6 bases). CDR1 SGHNT and CDR2 YENEEA come from the germline V gene. The CDR3 extends over 19 amino acids. V gave up 3 bases and J gave up 0 bases, with 21 bases separating them. The CDR3 sequence: CASSFSDPLQGSSYNEQFF. The CDR3 DNA reads as TGTGCCAGCAGCTTCTCAGACCCTCTACAGGGAAGCTCCTACAATGAGCAGTTCTTC.

The V call is TRBV10-3, the J call TRBJ2-3; 12 bases align to TRBD2. Trimming took 8 bases from V and 1 from J; bases not matched to a gene: 7. Germline V gene sequence: CDR1 ENHRY, CDR2 SYGVKD. This CDR3 comprises 16 residues. The CDR3 nucleotides are TGTGCCATCTCAACTAGCGGGGGGTTGGGCACAGATACGCAGTATTTT. Translating gives CAISTSGGLGTDTQYF.

The chain links TRBV10-3 to TRBJ2-7; no definite D call. CDR1 is ENHRY, CDR2 SYGVKD, per germline. V lost 6 bases, J lost 0 bases, and 15 bases lay in between. The CDR3 covers 15 residues. CDR3 residues: CAIRGTKDISYEQYV. CDR3 DNA sequence: TGTGCCATCAGGGGTACTAAAGACATCTCCTACGAGCAGTACGTC.

This chain links TRBV2 with TRBJ1-1; TRBD1 might be the D (5 bases). Germline V CDR1 and CDR2: SNHLY, FYNNEI. The V gene lost 1 base and the J gene lost 6 bases, with 9 bases spanning the gap. The CDR3 spans 13 residues. The CDR3 loop is CASSEGTSSEAFF. The CDR3 nucleotides read TGTGCCAGCAGTGAAGGGACATCCTCTGAAGCTTTCTTT.

V and J are TRBV6-5 and TRBJ1-2; the match to TRBD1 covers 9 bases. This CDR3 has 13 residues. Per the germline V gene, CDR1 is MNHEY and CDR2 is SVGAGI. The junction had 5 bases not matched to a gene; V was cut back by 6 bases and J by 6 bases. The CDR3 region has the DNA TGTGCCAGCAGGAGGACAGGGGAGCATGGCTACACCTTC. Translating it yields CASRRTGEHGYTF.

The chain uses TRBV5-6 and TRBJ1-2, with D possibly TRBD1 on 5 matching bases. CDR3 length: 15 residues. The germline V and J ends were trimmed by 1 base and 1 base, with 11 bases remaining between them. Germline lookup yields CDR1 SGHDT and CDR2 YYEEEE. CDR3: CASSLSGTVNYGYTF. CDR3 coding DNA: TGTGCCAGCAGCTTGTCCGGGACGGTTAACTATGGCTACACCTTC.

The chain combines TRBV4-2 with TRBJ1-2; unclear D gene. This CDR3 has 12 amino acids. The V gene's germline CDR1 is LGHNA and CDR2 YNFKEQ. V was shortened by 5 bases and J by 2 bases, with 6 bases between the two germline ends. The CDR3 protein is CASSFRNYGYTF. CDR3 nucleotides: TGTGCCAGCAGCTTCAGGAACTATGGCTACACCTTC.

This CDR3 is CASSPVWGSDSPLHF. CDR3 in DNA: TGTGCCAGCTCACCAGTTTGGGGGTCGGACTCACCCCTCCACTTT. The chain uses TRBV18 and TRBJ1-6, with a possible D match to TRBD1 (5 bases). This CDR3 has 15 amino acids. CDR1 and CDR2 (germline): KGHSH, LQKENI. V dropped 2 bases and J dropped 10 bases, with 15 bases sitting between them.

The chain employs TRBV29-1 and TRBJ1-1, with 8 bases matching TRBD1. Germline V gives CDR1 SQVTM, CDR2 ANQGSEA. The ends lost 6 bases at V and 0 bases at J; junction bases unmatched: 9. The CDR3 runs to 15 residues. The CDR3 region has the DNA TGCAGCGTACAGGGACAGGAGACCATGAACACTGAAGCTTTCTTT. Its translation is CSVQGQETMNTEAFF.

The table lists this clone with a count of one. The CDR3 DNA sequence: TGTGCCAGCAGCAAGATGGCCGGGGGGTGCAATCAGCCCCAGCATTTT. Its translation: CASSKMAGGCNQPQHF. This sequence joins TRBV21-1 and TRBJ1-5. TRBV21-1 has pseudogene status. The CDR3 has 16 residues.

The chain has TRBV3-1 (or the pseudogene TRBV3-2) and TRBJ2-4; 7 bases agree with TRBD1. Germline V gene lookup returns CDR1 LGHDT and CDR2 YNNKEL (reference sequence). The CDR3 covers 15 residues. V trimming: 4 bases; J trimming: 3 bases; junction bases outside the gene matches: 6. Written as DNA, the CDR3 is TGTGCCAGCAGCCGGGACCGGGACAGCAAAAACATTCAGTACTTC. This translates into CASSRDRDSKNIQYF.

The V call is TRBV9, the J call TRBJ2-5; 8 bases agree with TRBD2. The CDR3 has 16 amino acids. Trimming removed 0 bases from V and 5 bases from J; junction bases left unmatched: 9. Germline V CDR1 and CDR2: SGDLS, YYNGEE. The CDR3 reads CASSVGSGGAPETQYF. As DNA, the CDR3 is TGTGCCAGCAGCGTAGGCTCCGGGGGGGCGCCGGAGACCCAGTACTTC.